Listed here are 30 T cell receptor beta chains from one sample, sequenced in a study of control samples from healthy donors and cancer patients. Clones were read by immunoSEQ multiplex PCR, and TCRdb kept only the in-frame ones, dropping some. The table shows approximately 90,000 clones, with around four fifths occurring only once. The sample comprised blood. The receptors were gathered from a man aged 30 to 39 in good health.

This clone was observed a handful of times. This chain uses TRBV2 with TRBJ1-5; a possible D gene is TRBD1 (5 bases). This CDR3 region has 14 residues. Germline CDR1 reads SNHLY; CDR2 reads FYNNEI. Trimming took 4 bases from V and 0 from J, leaving 7 bases between them. The CDR3, as DNA: TGTGCCAGCAGTGTCACAGGTAGCAATCAGCCCCAGCATTTT. This translates into CASSVTGSNQPQHF. The full variable domain, in which reference TRBV2 and TRBJ1-5 provide the parts outside the CDR3, is EPEVTQTPSHQVTQMGQEVILRCVPISNHLYFYWYRQILGQKVEFLVSFYNNEISEKSEIFDDQFSVERPDGSNFTLKIRSTKLEDSAMYFCASSVTGSNQPQHFGDGTRLSIL.

The chain employs TRBV5-1 and TRBJ2-2; D not certain. There are 15 residues in the CDR3. Germline values: CDR1 SGHRS, CDR2 YFSETQ. Trimming shortened V by 0 bases and J by 6 bases, and 12 bases separated the two germline ends. The CDR3 protein is CASSLVVGDSGELFF. DNA for the CDR3: TGCGCCAGCAGCTTGGTGGTAGGCGACTCCGGGGAGCTGTTTTTT.

V gene TRBV5-8 combines with J gene TRBJ1-2; 7 nucleotides match TRBD1. CDR1 is SGHTS, CDR2 YDEGEE, per germline. Unmatched junction bases numbered 10, after V lost 7 bases and J lost 4 bases. CDR3 length: 14 amino acids. CDR3 sequence reads: CASGRQGVVYGYTF. The CDR3 region has the DNA TGTGCCAGCGGAAGACAGGGCGTTGTCTATGGCTACACCTTC.

To note about this clone: Other DNA sequences of this sample code for an identical CDR3. This chain joins TRBV6-5 and TRBJ1-1; D might be TRBD1 (5 bases). Deletions cut 2 bases from V and 1 base from J, with 8 bases between. CDR1 is MNHEY and CDR2 is SVGAGI in the germline V gene. This CDR3 is built from 14 residues. This CDR3 reads CASSYGTGNTEAFF. The CDR3 coding sequence is TGTGCCAGCAGTTACGGGACGGGGAACACTGAAGCTTTCTTT.

The chain combines TRBV23-1 with TRBJ1-2; possibly TRBD1 for D (5 bases). TRBV23-1 is placed among ORFs of uncertain function. Trimming left V 11 bases short and J 6 bases short, with 28 bases between. The CDR3 contains 16 residues. CDR3: CAPLGGIKIFDNGYTF. CDR3 nucleotide sequence: TGCGCCCCCCTCGGGGGAATAAAAATCTTTGATAATGGCTACACCTTC.

In its sample, this clone was seen once. This chain connects TRBV2 to TRBJ2-7; a possible D gene is TRBD1 (5 bases). This CDR3 is 16 amino acids long. Per germline, CDR1 SNHLY and CDR2 FYNNEI. Trimming stripped 6 bases from V and 5 bases from J, with 23 bases between. DNA for the CDR3: TGTGCCAGCAGGTTATCCCAGGGAATACCTGACCACGAGCAGTACTTC. Protein: CASRLSQGIPDHEQYF.

V and J are TRBV7-9 and TRBJ2-2; D is ambiguous. Looked up from germline, CDR1 is SEHNR and CDR2 is FQNEAQ (reference sequence). With 4 bases removed from V and 4 bases from J, the gap between germline ends came to 4 bases. CDR3 size: 12 residues. CDR3 residues: CASSSSTGELFF. The CDR3 bases are TGTGCCAGCAGCTCCAGCACCGGGGAGCTGTTTTTT.

The chain uses TRBV11-2 and TRBJ2-7; maybe TRBD1 (5 bases). CDR1 and CDR2 from the germline V gene are SGHAT and FQNNGV. Trimming cost V 2 bases and J 4 bases, with 12 bases left between them. This CDR3 contains 14 residues. DNA of the CDR3: TGTGCCAGCAGCTTAAGAAACCAGGGATACGAGCAGTACTTC. Translation gives CASSLRNQGYEQYF. The variable domain in full, with the rest retrieved from reference TRBV11-2 and TRBJ2-7, is EAGVAQSPRYKIIEKRQSVAFWCNPISGHATLYWYQQILGQGPKLLIQFQNNGVVDDSQLPKDRFSAERLKGVDSTLKIQPAKLEDSAVYLCASSLRNQGYEQYFGPGTRLTVT.

The rearrangement links TRBV5-1 to TRBJ2-1; perhaps TRBD1 as D (6 bases). Trimming removed 1 base at V and 8 bases at J, with 19 bases between. From germline, CDR1 is SGHRS and CDR2 YFSETQ. The CDR3 length is 16 residues. In nucleotides, the CDR3 is TGCGCCAGCAGCTTGATTCTTGGCAGGGGTTTCGATGAGCAGTTCTTC. Its protein product is CASSLILGRGFDEQFF.

This sequence joins TRBV24-1 and TRBJ1-1, with a possible D match to TRBD1 (5 bases). CDR3 size: 13 residues. Germline V gene lookup returns CDR1 KGHDR and CDR2 SFDVKD. Trimming left V 4 bases short and J 5 bases short, with 10 bases between. Written as DNA, the CDR3 is TGTGCCACCAGTGACTGGGGGGAGACTGAAGCTTTCTTT. Protein: CATSDWGETEAFF.

The rearrangement uses TRBV29-1 and TRBJ2-7; 8 bases line up with TRBD2. V lost 4 bases and J lost 6; bases outside the gene matches: 5. In germline, CDR1 is SQVTM, CDR2 ANQGSEA. The CDR3 is made up of 12 amino acids. In DNA, the CDR3 is TGCAGCGTTGTAGACCGGGGGGGCGAGCAGTACTTC. Translated, it gives CSVVDRGGEQYF.

This clone was counted once. CDR3 nucleotides: TGTGCCAGCAGCTTCATCGATACCTCCTATGGCTACACCTTC. It is translated as CASSFIDTSYGYTF. The V gene is TRBV9, the J gene TRBJ1-2, with D unclear. The V gene lost 4 bases and the J gene lost 4 bases, with 14 bases spanning the gap. This CDR3 contains 14 residues. CDR1 SGDLS and CDR2 YYNGEE come from the germline V gene.

This clone appeared once. This chain connects TRBV6-2 or TRBV6-3 to TRBJ1-5, with TRBD1 as a possible D gene (5 bases). V was clipped by 4 bases and J by 7 bases, with 11 bases between them. This CDR3 spans 13 amino acids. In germline, CDR1 is MNHEY, CDR2 SVGEGT. CDR3 coding DNA: TGTGCCAGCAGTTTGTTGGGGGGACAGCCCCAGCATTTT. Residues: CASSLLGGQPQHF.

The count of this clone is one. The rearrangement joins TRBV4-2 to TRBJ2-1; D remains ambiguous. Per the germline V gene, CDR1 is LGHNA and CDR2 is YNFKEQ. The CDR3 contains 15 residues. Trimming removed 4 bases at V and 0 bases at J, with 10 bases between. The CDR3: CASSPSKSSYNEQFF. The CDR3 DNA sequence: TGTGCCAGCAGCCCTTCTAAGAGCTCCTACAATGAGCAGTTCTTC.

The chain employs TRBV28 and TRBJ2-1; 9 bases match TRBD2. Germline CDR1 and CDR2: MDHEN and SYDVKM. Unmatched junction bases numbered 4, after V lost 6 bases and J lost 7 bases. The CDR3 extends over 13 amino acids. The DNA for the CDR3 is TGTGCCAGCAGGACTAGCGGCCGGAATGAGCAGTTCTTC. It translates to CASRTSGRNEQFF.

The chain recombines TRBV2 with TRBJ1-1; D may be TRBD1 (6 bases). Germline V gene lookup returns CDR1 SNHLY and CDR2 FYNNEI. V was cut by 6 bases and J by 3 bases, with 11 bases left in between. This CDR3 region has 13 residues. CDR3 sequence reads: CASRDTGYTEAFF. CDR3 sequence (DNA): TGTGCCAGCAGGGACACAGGGTACACTGAAGCTTTCTTT. Based on the CDR3 plus reference TRBV2 and TRBJ1-1, the full variable domain is EPEVTQTPSHQVTQMGQEVILRCVPISNHLYFYWYRQILGQKVEFLVSFYNNEISEKSEIFDDQFSVERPDGSNFTLKIRSTKLEDSAMYFCASRDTGYTEAFFGQGTRLTVV.

The CDR3 DNA sequence: TGTGCCAGCAGCCAAGGGGGATGGGGGACCATGAACACCGGGGAGCTGTTTTTT. Residues: CASSQGGWGTMNTGELFF. This chain links TRBV3-1 (or the pseudogene TRBV3-2) with TRBJ2-2; either TRBD1 or TRBD2 may fit D (5 bases each). The germline CDR1 and CDR2 sequences are LGHDT and YNNKEL (reference sequence). The CDR3 spans 18 residues. V dropped 1 base and J dropped 1 base, with 16 bases sitting between them.

This clone has a single count. The chain uses TRBV10-3 and TRBJ1-6; no reliable D call. CDR3 size: 13 residues. From germline, CDR1 is ENHRY and CDR2 SYGVKD. V dropped 3 bases and J dropped 7 bases, with 7 bases sitting between them. CDR3 nucleotides: TGTGCCATCAGTGACGAATTCAATTCACCCCTCCACTTT. Encoded protein: CAISDEFNSPLHF.

V gene TRBV6-5 combines with J gene TRBJ2-3, with 7 bases aligning to TRBD1. CDR3 length: 13 amino acids. Germline V lookup: CDR1 MNHEY, CDR2 SVGAGI. Unmatched junction bases numbered 9, after V lost 5 bases and J lost 10 bases. CDR3 DNA sequence: TGTGCCAGCAGTATCTCCGACAGGGTGCCGCAGTATTTT. This encodes CASSISDRVPQYF.

The chain is built from TRBV28 and TRBJ2-4; D may be TRBD1 (6 bases). The ends were cut back, 5 bases at V and 9 bases at J, with 20 bases in the middle. Germline lookup yields CDR1 MDHEN and CDR2 SYDVKM. CDR3 size: 15 residues. CDR3 loop: CASSLTLGAHIIQYF. The CDR3 DNA sequence: TGTGCCAGCAGTCTCACCCTGGGGGCGCATATCATTCAGTACTTC.

This chain links TRBV5-5 with TRBJ1-1; possibly TRBD1 for D (5 bases). Looked up from germline, CDR1 is SGHKS and CDR2 is YYEKEE (reference sequence). Trimming shortened V by 4 bases and J by 6 bases, and 16 bases separated the two germline ends. This CDR3 is built from 14 residues. This chain's CDR3 is CASSPGRGTPEAFF. The CDR3 DNA follows: TGTGCCAGCAGCCCTGGACGTGGGACGCCTGAAGCTTTCTTT.

The chain has TRBV7-8 and TRBJ1-6; D unclear. Deletions cut 3 bases from V and 7 bases from J, with 10 bases between. Germline V gene sequence: CDR1 SGHVS, CDR2 FQNEAQ. The CDR3 has 14 residues. This chain's CDR3 is CASSFVQTNSPLHF. The CDR3 nucleotides are TGTGCCAGCAGCTTTGTACAGACGAATTCACCCCTCCACTTT. Full variable domain (missing parts from reference TRBV7-8 and TRBJ1-6): GAGVSQSPRYKVAKRGQDVALRCDPISGHVSLFWYQQALGQGPEFLTYFQNEAQLDKSGLPSDRFFAERPEGSVSTLKIQRTQQEDSAVYLCASSFVQTNSPLHFGNGTRLTVT.

This clone showed up just a few times. The chain joins TRBV30 to TRBJ1-5; possibly TRBD1 for D (5 bases). V was shortened by 2 bases and J by 5 bases, with 13 bases between the two germline ends. This CDR3 is built from 14 residues. Germline CDR1 and CDR2: GTSNPN and SVGIG (reference sequence). The CDR3 spells CAWSPLGGYQPQHF. In DNA form, the CDR3 reads TGTGCCTGGAGTCCCCTTGGGGGGTATCAGCCCCAGCATTTT.

This clone occurred a few times. This chain joins TRBV7-8 and TRBJ2-7; D possibly corresponds to TRBD2 (6 bases). Germline-derived CDR1 and CDR2 are SGHVS and FQNEAQ. With 5 bases removed from V and 1 base from J, the gap between germline ends came to 24 bases. The CDR3 loop spans 18 amino acids. CDR3 sequence reads: CASSRALTGTAGSYEQYF. CDR3 DNA: TGTGCCAGCAGCCGCGCCCTCACCGGGACTGCTGGGTCCTACGAGCAGTACTTC.

This clone has only one observation. The genes are TRBV5-6 and TRBJ1-1, with a weak D call TRBD1 (5 bases). Trimming pared 2 bases from V and 5 bases from J, leaving 19 bases between. CDR3 length: 16 amino acids. From germline, CDR1 is SGHDT and CDR2 YYEEEE. The CDR3 here is CASSLRTGASGTEAFF. The DNA of the CDR3 is TGTGCCAGCAGCTTAAGAACAGGTGCATCGGGGACTGAAGCTTTCTTT.

CDR3 bases: TGCGCCAGCAGCTTGATGGCTTCTAACAATGAGCAGTTCTTC. This encodes CASSLMASNNEQFF. The chain has TRBV5-1 and TRBJ2-1, with D unclear. Germline V lookup: CDR1 SGHRS, CDR2 YFSETQ. CDR3 size: 14 residues. V lost 1 base to trimming and J lost 5 bases, with 10 bases between them.

The chain joins TRBV25-1 to TRBJ1-4; perhaps TRBD1 as D (5 bases). This CDR3 is built from 15 residues. The V and J ends lost 10 bases and 8 bases respectively, with 23 bases between them. The germline V gene has CDR1 MGHDK and CDR2 SYGVNS. CDR3 amino acids: CATRGYKRHGEKLFF. The CDR3 nucleotides are TGTGCCACACGGGGGTATAAGCGTCATGGAGAAAAACTGTTTTTT.

The gene calls are TRBV6-5 and TRBJ2-7; D might be TRBD1 or TRBD2, each matching 5 bases. V shed 8 bases and J shed 4 bases, with 15 bases lying between them. The CDR3 is 13 residues long. Looked up from germline, CDR1 is MNHEY and CDR2 is SVGAGI. Written as DNA, the CDR3 is TGTGCCAGCGGATCCGGGGCAGTTTACGAGCAGTACTTC. Encoded protein: CASGSGAVYEQYF.

This chain joins TRBV14 and TRBJ2-1, with 15 positions matching TRBD2. Germline CDR1 SGHDN, CDR2 FVKESK. Trimming took 6 bases from V and 9 from J; bases not matched to a gene: 9. The CDR3 spans 16 residues. The CDR3: CASSRGLAGGPTEQFF. Here the CDR3 DNA reads TGTGCCAGCAGTCGAGGACTAGCGGGGGGGCCAACTGAGCAGTTCTTC.

This chain uses TRBV10-3 with TRBJ1-2; D not resolved. Per the germline V gene, CDR1 is ENHRY and CDR2 is SYGVKD. With 11 bases removed from V and 1 base from J, the gap between germline ends came to 17 bases. This CDR3 has 14 amino acids. The CDR3 sequence is CAASGGSGNYGYTF. In DNA form, the CDR3 reads TGTGCCGCCTCTGGAGGCTCCGGTAACTATGGCTACACCTTC.